This passage covers 24 T cell receptor beta chains from one sample sequenced in a study of T cells in Graves' hyperthyroidism and ophthalmopathy. RNA transcripts served as the template for amplifying TCR beta CDR3 regions. Using the HTBI primer set, a first-round RT-PCR was run on the TCR CDR3. TCRdb passed the multiplex PCR reads through MiXCR, listing each CDR3 protein once. Among under 400,000 distinct CDR3 sequences listed, roughly 15% were seen once. The specimen sequenced was blood. The receptors were sampled from a woman aged 55 to 70 with Graves' ophthalmopathy.

In its sample, this clonotype was seen many times. This chain links TRBV5-6 with TRBJ2-2; D is uncertain. The CDR3 runs to 16 residues. The germline CDR1 and CDR2 sequences are SGHDT and YYEEEE. Deletions cut 2 bases from V and 3 bases from J, with 14 bases between. CDR3 protein: CASSFPPAAHTGELFF. Here the CDR3 DNA reads TGTGCCAGCAGCTTTCCCCCCGCGGCTCACACCGGGGAGCTGTTTTTT.

This rearrangement joins TRBV7-9 to TRBJ2-2, with 9 bases that match TRBD2. Unmatched junction bases numbered 10, after V lost 5 bases and J lost 6 bases. This CDR3 spans 16 amino acids. The germline CDR1 and CDR2 sequences are SEHNR and FQNEAQ (reference sequence). CDR3 in DNA: TGTGCCAGCAGCCCAGACGGCGGGAGGGCCGCCGGGGAGCTGTTTTTT. Translating it yields CASSPDGGRAAGELFF.

This rearrangement joins TRBV24-1 to TRBJ1-6; D remains unclear. The germline V gene encodes CDR1 KGHDR and CDR2 SFDVKD. The CDR3 totals 14 residues. Deletions cut 4 bases from V and 5 bases from J, with 8 bases between. The CDR3: CATSDRGHNSPLHF. In DNA, the CDR3 is TGTGCCACCAGTGACCGCGGCCATAATTCACCCCTCCACTTT.

Turning to this clonotype: A read error may account for a junction end that differs from germline. The chain carries TRBV29-1 and TRBJ1-1; 12 bases map to TRBD1. The CDR3 consists of 15 residues. Per germline, CDR1 SQVTM and CDR2 ANQGSEA. The CDR3 bases are TGCAGCGTCGCCGGGACAGGGGGCTGGAGCACTGTAGCTTTCTTT. Its protein product is CSVAGTGGWSTVAFF.

The chain uses TRBV5-1 and TRBJ2-7; the D gene could be TRBD1 or TRBD2 (5 bases each). The CDR3 runs to 16 residues. The V gene lost 0 bases and the J gene lost 5 bases, with 18 bases spanning the gap. Per germline, CDR1 SGHRS and CDR2 YFSETQ. Here the CDR3 DNA reads TGCGCCAGCAGCTTGGGGGGCAGGGTTGGGGAGAACGAGCAGTACTTC. Translated: CASSLGGRVGENEQYF.

The sample holds many counts of this clonotype. The genes are TRBV6-1 and TRBJ2-7, with D unresolved. Germline assignment: CDR1 MNHNS and CDR2 SASEGT. The CDR3 length is 13 residues. V shed 3 bases and J shed 2 bases, with 8 bases lying between them. This CDR3 reads CASSDRLTYEQYF. CDR3 bases: TGTGCCAGCAGTGACAGGCTAACCTACGAGCAGTACTTC.

This clonotype was seen at least ten times. The chain combines TRBV2 with TRBJ2-3; 7 bases map to TRBD2. Germline V gives CDR1 SNHLY, CDR2 FYNNEI. With V trimmed by 8 bases and J by 3 bases, 5 bases remained unmatched. This CDR3 contains 13 residues. This CDR3 reads CASGTTETDTQYF. The CDR3 region has the DNA TGTGCCAGCGGGACTACTGAGACAGATACGCAGTATTTT.

In its sample, this clonotype was seen many times. The chain is built from TRBV11-1 and TRBJ1-1, with D uncertain. This CDR3 region has 14 residues. Germline CDR1 SGHAT, CDR2 FQDESV (reference sequence). The V end was cut by 1 base, the J end by 1 base, with 7 bases between. The CDR3 sequence is CASSLGQKNTEAFF. For the CDR3, the DNA is TGTGCCAGCAGCTTAGGGCAGAAGAACACTGAAGCTTTCTTT.

In this sample, this clonotype turned up many times. V and J are TRBV28 and TRBJ2-1, with D perhaps matching TRBD1 (6 bases). This CDR3 has 14 amino acids. Germline loops: CDR1 MDHEN, CDR2 SYDVKM. V was shortened by 8 bases and J by 1 base, with 12 bases between the two germline ends. The CDR3 here is CASGQTVSYNEQFF. In nucleotides, the CDR3 is TGTGCCAGCGGACAGACAGTGTCCTACAATGAGCAGTTCTTC.

The CDR3 sequence: CASSLRLAGGAYNEQFF. The CDR3 DNA follows: TGTGCCAGCAGTTTGCGACTAGCGGGAGGAGCCTACAATGAGCAGTTCTTC. The V call is TRBV28, the J call TRBJ2-1, with 13 bases fitting TRBD2. Germline assignment: CDR1 MDHEN and CDR2 SYDVKM. The CDR3 covers 17 residues. Trimming cost V 3 bases and J 2 bases; bases outside gene matches: 4. Full variable domain (remainder filled in from reference TRBV28 and TRBJ2-1): DVKVTQSSRYLVKRTGEKVFLECVQDMDHENMFWYRQDPGLGLRLIYFSYDVKMKEKGDIPEGYSVSREKKERFSLILESASTNQTSMYLCASSLRLAGGAYNEQFFGPGTRLTVL.

There are many counts of this clonotype. The chain joins TRBV11-2 to TRBJ1-4; tentatively, D is TRBD1 (5 bases). The length of the CDR3 is 15 residues. V was pared by 6 bases and J by 0 bases, with 11 bases between. Per the germline V gene, CDR1 is SGHAT and CDR2 is FQNNGV. The CDR3 DNA reads TGTGCCAGCAGTCGGGACGGAACAACTAATGAAAAACTGTTTTTT. Translated: CASSRDGTTNEKLFF.

This clonotype was counted only a few times. The V call is TRBV7-9, the J call TRBJ1-6, with D uncertain. The CDR3 is 14 amino acids. Trimming removed 1 base from V and 7 bases from J, with 8 bases in between. The germline CDR1 and CDR2 sequences are SEHNR and FQNEAQ (reference sequence). The CDR3 region has the DNA TGTGCCAGCAGCTTAGAGGCAGAGAATTCACCCCTCCACTTT. It encodes CASSLEAENSPLHF. Drawing the rest from reference TRBV7-9 and TRBJ1-6, the complete variable domain is DTGVSQNPRHKITKRGQNVTFRCDPISEHNRLYWYRQTLGQGPEFLTYFQNEAQLEKSRLLSDRFSAERPKGSFSTLEIQRTEQGDSAMYLCASSLEAENSPLHFGNGTRLTVT.

The table lists this clonotype with many counts. This sequence joins TRBV27 and TRBJ1-5; 9 nucleotides align to TRBD1. Germline lookup yields CDR1 MNHEY and CDR2 SMNVEV (reference sequence). The length of the CDR3 is 15 residues. V lost 6 bases to trimming and J lost 6 bases; unmatched junction nucleotides: 9. This chain's CDR3 is CASSPLGTGIQPQHF. CDR3 DNA sequence: TGTGCCAGCAGCCCCCTCGGGACAGGGATTCAGCCCCAGCATTTT.

This clonotype was recorded many times. CDR3 in amino acids: CASSFGLADAYEQYF. CDR3 coding DNA: TGTGCCAGCAGCTTCGGACTAGCGGATGCCTACGAGCAGTACTTC. The rearrangement links TRBV7-9 to TRBJ2-7, with TRBD2 matching 10 bases. CDR3 length: 15 amino acids. In germline, CDR1 is SEHNR, CDR2 FQNEAQ (reference sequence). Trimming cost V 3 bases and J 2 bases; bases outside gene matches: 4. The full variable domain, with the rest looked up from reference TRBV7-9 and TRBJ2-7, is DTGVSQNPRHKITKRGQNVTFRCDPISEHNRLYWYRQTLGQGPEFLTYFQNEAQLEKSRLLSDRFSAERPKGSFSTLEIQRTEQGDSAMYLCASSFGLADAYEQYFGPGTRLTVT.

This clonotype was detected a few times. The rearrangement uses TRBV7-2 and TRBJ2-7, with 10 bases that match TRBD2. Unmatched junction bases numbered 6, after V lost 2 bases and J lost 2 bases. Germline V lookup: CDR1 SGHTA, CDR2 FQGNSA. CDR3 length: 16 residues. The CDR3 is CASSLSSSGSPYEQYF. The CDR3 DNA follows: TGTGCCAGCAGCTTATCCTCTAGCGGGAGCCCCTACGAGCAGTACTTC.

V is TRBV20-1 and J is TRBJ1-4, with D unclear. CDR1 and CDR2 from the germline V gene are DFQATT and SNEGSKA (reference sequence). CDR3 length: 13 amino acids. With 3 bases removed from V and 3 bases from J, the gap between germline ends came to 8 bases. The CDR3 is CSASGEANEKLFF. For the CDR3, the DNA is TGCAGTGCTAGTGGGGAGGCTAATGAAAAACTGTTTTTT.

This clonotype was seen many times. The CDR3 bases are TGTGCCAGCAGCCCAAATAGCGGATCCCAAGAGACCCAGTACTTC. Translating it yields CASSPNSGSQETQYF. The gene calls are TRBV7-3 and TRBJ2-5; a possible D gene is TRBD2 (6 bases). Deletions cut 5 bases from V and 1 base from J, with 14 bases between. Germline CDR1 SGHTA, CDR2 FQGTGA. The CDR3 runs to 15 residues.

Here the CDR3 DNA reads TGTGCCAGCAGCTTAAGAGGTGATAGCACAGATACGCAGTATTTT. Its translation: CASSLRGDSTDTQYF. This chain connects TRBV7-9 to TRBJ2-3; D remains ambiguous. Between the trimmed V and J ends, which lost 2 bases and 0 bases, there was a span of 9 bases. This CDR3 has 15 residues. Germline values: CDR1 SEHNR, CDR2 FQNEAQ (reference sequence).

This clonotype was counted many times. Here the CDR3 reads CASSFLLAGVGETQYF. The CDR3 DNA reads as TGTGCCAGCAGTTTTTTACTAGCGGGAGTTGGAGAGACCCAGTACTTC. V is TRBV7-9 and J is TRBJ2-5, with 11 bases identical to TRBD2. Germline trimming cut 6 bases from V and 4 bases from J; bases unmatched to any gene: 10. CDR1 and CDR2 from the germline V gene are SEHNR and FQNEAQ (reference sequence). This CDR3 is built from 16 residues.

The rearrangement links TRBV29-1 to TRBJ2-7, with 7 positions matching TRBD2. This CDR3 has 14 residues. Trimming cost V 2 bases and J 1 base; bases outside gene matches: 5. CDR1 and CDR2 from the germline V gene are SQVTM and ANQGSEA. In nucleotides, the CDR3 is TGCAGCGTTGAAATACGGGAGGAGTCCTACGAGCAGTACTTC. Translated: CSVEIREESYEQYF.

The chain combines TRBV15 with TRBJ2-1; TRBD1 or TRBD2 may be the D gene (6 bases each). Germline lookup yields CDR1 LNHNV and CDR2 YYDKDF (reference sequence). Trimming stripped 7 bases from V and 6 bases from J, with 16 bases between. The CDR3 spans 14 residues. CDR3 coding DNA: TGTGCCACCACCGCAAGGGGGGTATCCAATGAGCAGTTCTTC. It encodes CATTARGVSNEQFF.

This clonotype was counted a few times. This chain links TRBV9 with TRBJ2-5; the match to TRBD1 covers 9 bases. Germline values: CDR1 SGDLS, CDR2 YYNGEE. The CDR3 is 14 amino acids. V was pared by 4 bases and J by 12 bases, with 13 bases of the junction left unmatched. The CDR3, as DNA: TGTGCCAGCAGCCCCCCGGGACAGGGCCCGATAAAGTACTTC. This codes for CASSPPGQGPIKYF.

In its sample, this clonotype was seen many times. The chain recombines TRBV6-1 with TRBJ2-3; D uncertain. The CDR3 consists of 13 residues. Looked up from germline, CDR1 is MNHNS and CDR2 is SASEGT. V was cut by 7 bases and J by 2 bases, with 10 bases left in between. CDR3 sequence reads: CASTGPITDTQYF. The CDR3 bases are TGTGCCAGCACAGGACCTATCACAGATACGCAGTATTTT.

The chain joins TRBV27 to TRBJ1-1, with D tentatively TRBD1 (5 bases). The CDR3 contains 14 residues. The germline V and J ends were trimmed by 6 bases and 3 bases, with 14 bases remaining between them. CDR1 is MNHEY, CDR2 SMNVEV, per germline (reference sequence). CDR3 DNA sequence: TGTGCCAGCAGACCGGGACCGGGGTACACTGAAGCTTTCTTT. It yields the protein CASRPGPGYTEAFF.